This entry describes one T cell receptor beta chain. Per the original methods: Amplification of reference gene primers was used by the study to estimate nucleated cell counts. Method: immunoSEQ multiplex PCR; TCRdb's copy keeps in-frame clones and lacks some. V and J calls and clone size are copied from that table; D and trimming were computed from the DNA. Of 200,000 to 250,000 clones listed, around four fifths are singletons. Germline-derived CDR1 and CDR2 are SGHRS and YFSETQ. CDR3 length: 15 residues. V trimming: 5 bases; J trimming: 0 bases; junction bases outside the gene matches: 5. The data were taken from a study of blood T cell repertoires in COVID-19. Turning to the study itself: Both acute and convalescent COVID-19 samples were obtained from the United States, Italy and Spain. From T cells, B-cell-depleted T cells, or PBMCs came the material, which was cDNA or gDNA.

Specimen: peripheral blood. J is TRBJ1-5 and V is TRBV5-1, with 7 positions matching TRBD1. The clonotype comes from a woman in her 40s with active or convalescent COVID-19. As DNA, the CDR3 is TGCGCCAGCAGTCCAGCAGGGGGTAGCAATCAGCCCCAGCATTTT. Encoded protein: CASSPAGGSNQPQHF.